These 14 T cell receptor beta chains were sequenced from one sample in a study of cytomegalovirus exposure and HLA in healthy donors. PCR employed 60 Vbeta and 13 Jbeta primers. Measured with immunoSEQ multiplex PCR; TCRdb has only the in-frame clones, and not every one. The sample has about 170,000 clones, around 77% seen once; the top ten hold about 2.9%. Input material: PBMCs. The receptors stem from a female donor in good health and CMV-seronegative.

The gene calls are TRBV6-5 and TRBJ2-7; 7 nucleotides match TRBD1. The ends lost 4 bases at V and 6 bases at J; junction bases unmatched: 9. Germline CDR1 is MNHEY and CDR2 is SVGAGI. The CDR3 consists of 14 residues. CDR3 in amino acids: CASSSLDRSSEQYF. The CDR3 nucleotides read TGTGCCAGCAGTTCCTTGGACAGGTCGAGCGAGCAGTACTTC.

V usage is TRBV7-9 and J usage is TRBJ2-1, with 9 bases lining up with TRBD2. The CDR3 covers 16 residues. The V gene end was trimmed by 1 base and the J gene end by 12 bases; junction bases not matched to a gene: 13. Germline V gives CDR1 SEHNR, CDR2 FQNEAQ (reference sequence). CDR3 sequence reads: CASSLELLAGLTPQFF. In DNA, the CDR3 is TGTGCCAGCAGCTTAGAGTTACTAGCGGGCCTCACCCCGCAGTTCTTC.

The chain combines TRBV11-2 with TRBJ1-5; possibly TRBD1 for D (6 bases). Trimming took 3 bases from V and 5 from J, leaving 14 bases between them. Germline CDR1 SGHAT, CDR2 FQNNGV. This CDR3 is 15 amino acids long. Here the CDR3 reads CASSFRQGRDQPQHF. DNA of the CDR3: TGTGCCAGCAGCTTCCGCCAGGGGAGAGATCAGCCCCAGCATTTT.

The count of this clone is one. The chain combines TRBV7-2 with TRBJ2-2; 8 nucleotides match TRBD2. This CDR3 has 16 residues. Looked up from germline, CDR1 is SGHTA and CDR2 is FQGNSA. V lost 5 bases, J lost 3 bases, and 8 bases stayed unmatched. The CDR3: CASSKIGGGHTGELFF. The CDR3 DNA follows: TGTGCCAGCAGCAAAATCGGCGGGGGGCACACCGGGGAGCTGTTTTTT.

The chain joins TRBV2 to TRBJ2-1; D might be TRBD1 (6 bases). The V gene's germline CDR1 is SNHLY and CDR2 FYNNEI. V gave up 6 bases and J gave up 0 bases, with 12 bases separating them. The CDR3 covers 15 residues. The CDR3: CASRTGRSSYNEQFF. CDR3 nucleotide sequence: TGTGCCAGCAGGACAGGTCGAAGCTCCTACAATGAGCAGTTCTTC.

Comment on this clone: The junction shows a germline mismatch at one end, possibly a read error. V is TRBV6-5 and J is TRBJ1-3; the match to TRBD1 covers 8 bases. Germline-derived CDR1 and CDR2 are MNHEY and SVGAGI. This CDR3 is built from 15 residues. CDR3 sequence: CASSNRGNSGSTIYF. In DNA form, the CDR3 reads TGTGCCAGCAGCAACAGGGGGAACTCTGGAAGCACCATATATTTT.

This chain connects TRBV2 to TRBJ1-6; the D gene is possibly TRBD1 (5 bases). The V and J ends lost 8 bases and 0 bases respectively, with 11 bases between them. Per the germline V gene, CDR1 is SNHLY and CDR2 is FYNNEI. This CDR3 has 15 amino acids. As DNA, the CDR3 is TGTGCCAGCCTGGACACCCTCTCCTATAATTCACCCCTCCACTTT. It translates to CASLDTLSYNSPLHF. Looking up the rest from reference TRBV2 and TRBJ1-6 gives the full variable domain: EPEVTQTPSHQVTQMGQEVILRCVPISNHLYFYWYRQILGQKVEFLVSFYNNEISEKSEIFDDQFSVERPDGSNFTLKIRSTKLEDSAMYFCASLDTLSYNSPLHFGNGTRLTVT.

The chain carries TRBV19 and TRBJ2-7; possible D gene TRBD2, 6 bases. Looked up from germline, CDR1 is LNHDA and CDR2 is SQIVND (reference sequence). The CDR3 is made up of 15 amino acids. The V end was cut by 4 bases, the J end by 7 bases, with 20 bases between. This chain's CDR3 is CASSSGTASGGEQYF. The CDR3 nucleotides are TGTGCCAGTAGTAGCGGGACCGCCTCAGGCGGGGAGCAGTACTTC.

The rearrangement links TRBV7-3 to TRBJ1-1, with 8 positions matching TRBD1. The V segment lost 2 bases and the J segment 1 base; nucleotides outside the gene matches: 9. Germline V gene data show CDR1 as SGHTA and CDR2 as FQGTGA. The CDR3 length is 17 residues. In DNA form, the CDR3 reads TGTGCCAGCAGCTTAGGATTTTATGGACAGGGGAACACTGAAGCTTTCTTT. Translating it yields CASSLGFYGQGNTEAFF.

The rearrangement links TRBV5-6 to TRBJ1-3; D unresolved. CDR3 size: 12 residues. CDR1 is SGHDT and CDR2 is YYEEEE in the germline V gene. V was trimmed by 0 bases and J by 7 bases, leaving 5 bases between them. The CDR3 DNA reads TGTGCCAGCAGCTTGGCGGGTAACACCATATATTTT. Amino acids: CASSLAGNTIYF.

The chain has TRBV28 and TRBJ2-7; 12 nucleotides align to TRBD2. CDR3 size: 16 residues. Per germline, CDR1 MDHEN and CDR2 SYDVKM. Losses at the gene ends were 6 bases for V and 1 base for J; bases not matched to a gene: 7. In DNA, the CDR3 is TGTGCCAGCAGCCTACCCGGACTAGCGGGGTCCTACGAGCAGTACTTC. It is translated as CASSLPGLAGSYEQYF.

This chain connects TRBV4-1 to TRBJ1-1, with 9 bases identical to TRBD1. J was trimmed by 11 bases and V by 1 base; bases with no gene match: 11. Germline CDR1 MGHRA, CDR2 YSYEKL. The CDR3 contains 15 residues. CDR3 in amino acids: CASSQVGRDRVRAFF. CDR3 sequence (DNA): TGCGCCAGCAGCCAAGTAGGCCGGGACAGGGTACGCGCTTTCTTT.

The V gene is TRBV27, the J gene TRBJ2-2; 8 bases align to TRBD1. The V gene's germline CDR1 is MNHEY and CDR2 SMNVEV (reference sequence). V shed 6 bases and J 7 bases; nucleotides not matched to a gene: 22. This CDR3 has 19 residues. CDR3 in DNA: TGTGCCAGCAGGCGGACCACAACAGATAGACAGGGGAGGTTCGGGGAGCTGTTTTTT. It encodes CASRRTTTDRQGRFGELFF.

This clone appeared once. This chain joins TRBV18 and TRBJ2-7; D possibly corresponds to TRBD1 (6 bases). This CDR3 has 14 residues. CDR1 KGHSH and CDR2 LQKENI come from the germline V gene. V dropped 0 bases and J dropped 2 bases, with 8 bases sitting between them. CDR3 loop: CASSPPQGPYEQYF. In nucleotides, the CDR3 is TGTGCCAGCTCACCACCACAGGGTCCCTACGAGCAGTACTTC.